Included here is one T cell receptor (beta chain) sequence, with context. What it recognizes is unknown. This sample was taken from a study of vaccination and CD4 T cells after COVID-19. The CDR3 is 15 amino acids. The germline V gene encodes CDR1 SGHRS and CDR2 YFSETQ. Losses at the gene ends were 4 bases for V and 11 bases for J; bases not matched to a gene: 12. Treatment described: approximately 10-day PBMC culture with coronavirus spike peptide pools or control peptides (ViraFEST assay). An Oncomine TCR Beta short-read assay was used to sequence the DNA from cultured CD4+ T cells. TCRdb analysed the PCR reads with MiXCR anew, one entry per CDR3 protein. Of about 14,000 distinct CDR3 sequences in the sample, 63% were seen once.

The chain recombines TRBV5-1 with TRBJ2-4; 10 bases are shared with TRBD1. The sequence came from a human donor who had recovered from COVID-19. Sequencing used CD4+ T cells from blood, cultured in vitro. The CDR3 nucleotides read TGCGCCAGCAGCCCGGACGGACAGGGGGTTAGTTTTCAGTACTTC. It codes for CASSPDGQGVSFQYF.